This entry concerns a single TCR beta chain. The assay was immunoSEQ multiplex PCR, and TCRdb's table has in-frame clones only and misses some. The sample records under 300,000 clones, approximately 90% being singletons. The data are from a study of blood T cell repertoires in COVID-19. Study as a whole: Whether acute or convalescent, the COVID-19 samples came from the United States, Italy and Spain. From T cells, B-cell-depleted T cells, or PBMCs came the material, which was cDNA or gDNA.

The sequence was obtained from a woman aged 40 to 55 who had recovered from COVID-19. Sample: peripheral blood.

DNA for the CDR3: TGTGCCAGCAGCACCAGTGGGGCGACAACCTCCTACGAGCAGTACTTC. Translated: CASSTSGATTSYEQYF. The rearrangement joins TRBV7-2 to TRBJ2-7, with D tentatively TRBD1 (5 bases). The V gene's germline CDR1 is SGHTA and CDR2 FQGNSA. This CDR3 spans 16 amino acids. V was clipped by 5 bases and J by 0 bases, with 17 bases between them. The whole variable domain, filled in from reference TRBV7-2 and TRBJ2-7, reads GAGVSQSPSNKVTEKGKDVELRCDPISGHTALYWYRQSLGQGLEFLIYFQGNSAPDKSGLPSDRFSAERTGGSVSTLTIQRTQQEDSAVYLCASSTSGATTSYEQYFGPGTRLTVT.